These T cell receptor beta chains were read from a single sample in a study of T-cell reconstitution after alpha-beta-depleted transplantation in children. Via MiXCR, TCRdb re-called the PCR reads, giving one row per CDR3 protein. Altogether about 540,000 distinct CDR3 sequences are present, approximately 20% being singletons, with the ten largest covering roughly 3.3%. The sample here was PBMCs from the stem cell graft donor, taken from the stem cell graft. The receptors originated from a human donor who donated a stem cell graft to a child with acute lymphoblastic leukemia. The CDR3 runs from the conserved cysteine through the conserved F or W. A D gene is named only where the DNA matches it firmly. Size tells how often a clone was seen (once, few, many) or the class of an expanded clone, and some rows leave it out.

TRBJ2-7 TRBD1 . TRBV5-1 CASTPRGTYEQYF TGCGCCAGCACCCCCAGGGGGACCTACGAGCAGTACTTC
TRBJ2-3 . few TRBV20-1 CSAPTETADTQYF TGCAGTGCTCCCACAGAGACGGCCGATACGCAGTATTTT
TRBJ2-2 TRBD2 once TRBV5-1 CASSLMRAAGGPTGELSF TGCGCCAGCAGCTTGATGAGAGCCGCGGGAGGGCCCACCGGGGAGCTGTCTTTT
TRBJ2-1 TRBD2 . TRBV27 CASRGGGHEQFF TGTGCCAGCAGGGGGGGAGGGCATGAGCAGTTCTTC
TRBJ1-5 . few TRBV5-1 CASRPTGNVGQPQHF TGCGCCAGCAGACCCACAGGGAATGTAGGACAGCCCCAGCATTTT
TRBJ2-3 . . TRBV9 CASSSGSDTQYF TGTGCCAGCAGCTCTGGCTCGGATACGCAGTATTTT
TRBJ2-1 TRBD2 few TRBV5-6 CASSFLAGVTYNEQFF TGTGCCAGCAGCTTTCTAGCGGGAGTCACCTACAATGAGCAGTTCTTC
TRBJ1-5 . . TRBV12-3/TRBV12-4 CASSLEGLPRNQPQHF TGTGCCAGCAGTTTAGAAGGGCTTCCTCGCAATCAGCCCCAGCATTTT
TRBJ1-1 TRBD1 . TRBV27 CASSWIPQGAGTEAFF TGTGCCAGCAGTTGGATCCCCCAGGGGGCAGGCACTGAAGCTTTCTTT
TRBJ2-1 TRBD2 . TRBV15 CATREGLIRGEQFF TGTGCCACCAGGGAGGGACTAATAAGGGGTGAGCAGTTCTTC
TRBJ2-5 . . TRBV10-3 CAISEPHQETQYF TGTGCCATCAGTGAGCCTCACCAAGAGACCCAGTACTTC
TRBJ1-5 . few TRBV27 CASQNYGQPQHF TGTGCCAGCCAAAACTATGGTCAGCCCCAGCATTTT
TRBJ2-7 . . TRBV11-1 CASSWSLGDEQYF TGTGCCAGCAGCTGGTCCCTTGGTGACGAGCAGTACTTC
TRBJ1-2 TRBD1 few TRBV5-1 CASSPELDRDGYTF TGCGCCAGCAGCCCCGAATTGGACAGGGACGGCTACACCTTC
TRBJ2-1 . . TRBV4-1 CASSTDGHEQFF TGCGCCAGCAGCACAGACGGCCATGAGCAGTTCTTC
TRBJ2-1 TRBD2 . TRBV20-1 CSARSQLAAYNEQFF TGCAGTGCTAGAAGCCAACTAGCGGCCTACAATGAGCAGTTCTTC
TRBJ2-2 . . TRBV12-3/TRBV12-4 CASSFFDGNTGDLFF TGTGCCAGCAGTTTTTTTGACGGGAACACCGGGGACCTGTTTTTT
TRBJ2-7 . . TRBV5-1 CASSLGKTGTYEQYF TGCGCCAGCAGCTTGGGAAAAACAGGGACTTACGAGCAGTACTTC
TRBJ2-3 TRBD1 . TRBV12-3/TRBV12-4 CASTPQGAHGDTQYF TGTGCCAGCACTCCCCAGGGGGCCCACGGGGATACGCAGTATTTT
TRBJ2-1 TRBD2 . TRBV7-9 CASSESGRGYNEQFF TGTGCCAGCAGCGAGAGCGGGAGAGGGTACAATGAGCAGTTCTTC
TRBJ2-7 TRBD2 . TRBV7-9 CASSPSGPPTWEQYF TGTGCCAGCAGCCCTAGCGGACCCCCGACCTGGGAGCAGTACTTC
TRBJ2-3 . few TRBV12-3/TRBV12-4 CASTQGRKAIRADTQYF TGTGCCAGCACGCAGGGACGAAAGGCGATCCGGGCAGATACGCAGTATTTT
TRBJ2-3 TRBD2 once TRBV7-2 CASSFYRGDTDTQYF TGTGCCAGCAGCTTTTATCGGGGGGACACAGATACGCAGTATTTT
TRBJ2-7 . . TRBV5-1 CASSSPPGAEQHF TGCGCCAGCAGCTCGCCCCCCGGGGCCGAGCAGCACTTC
TRBJ1-2 . . TRBV7-9 CASRSGKSNYGYTF TGTGCCAGCAGATCGGGGAAGAGCAACTATGGCTACACCTTC
TRBJ2-1 TRBD2 many TRBV6-2/TRBV6-3 CASSRLAGNNEQFF TGTGCCAGCAGCCGACTAGCGGGGAACAATGAGCAGTTCTTC
TRBJ1-4 TRBD1 . TRBV7-9 CASSQRQGFTNEKLFF TGTGCCAGCAGCCAAAGACAGGGGTTCACTAATGAAAAACTGTTTTTT
TRBJ1-5 TRBD1 . TRBV12-3/TRBV12-4 CASSLVLGQGDQPQHF TGTGCCAGCAGTTTAGTTTTGGGACAGGGGGACCAGCCCCAGCATTTT
TRBJ2-3 . once TRBV11-1 CASSLAGGQDTQYF TGTGCCAGCAGCTTAGCGGGTGGGCAAGATACGCAGTATTTT
TRBJ2-1 . many TRBV6-5 CASSYAGSSYNEQFF TGTGCCAGCAGTTATGCGGGGAGCTCCTACAATGAGCAGTTCTTC
TRBJ1-4 . . TRBV15 CATSREGATNEKLFF TGTGCCACCAGCAGGGAGGGGGCAACTAATGAAAAACTGTTTTTT
TRBJ1-1 . few TRBV7-8 CAIAVDLPYNYGNTEAFF TGTGCCATCGCCGTGGACCTACCTTATAACTATGGGAACACTGAAGCTTTCTTT
TRBJ2-5 . few TRBV12-3/TRBV12-4 CASSLTIGYQETQYF TGTGCCAGCAGTTTGACTATTGGATACCAAGAGACCCAGTACTTC
TRBJ2-2 TRBD2 . TRBV7-9 CASSLGGTSGGELFF TGTGCCAGCAGCTTAGGAGGGACTAGCGGCGGGGAGCTGTTTTTT
TRBJ2-1 TRBD2 few TRBV5-1 CASYSGSLNEQFF TGCGCCAGCTATAGCGGGAGTCTTAATGAGCAGTTCTTC
TRBJ2-7 TRBD2 . TRBV7-2 CASSLGGTSGHEQYF TGTGCCAGCAGCTTAGGGGGGACTAGCGGCCACGAGCAGTACTTC
TRBJ2-1 . . TRBV21-1 CASSKAEGRARNNEQFF TGTGCCAGCAGCAAAGCAGAAGGCAGGGCAAGAAACAATGAGCAGTTCTTC
TRBJ1-1 TRBD1 . TRBV5-1 CASSSGQGGSTTLGWTEAFF TGCGCCAGCAGCTCCGGACAGGGGGGCTCGACTACACTGGGCTGGACTGAAGCTTTCTTT
TRBJ2-3 . . TRBV18 CASSLGTRSTDTQYF TGTGCCAGCTCACTTGGGACCAGAAGCACAGATACGCAGTATTTT
TRBJ2-7 TRBD2 few TRBV27 CASSLGQREVYYEQYF TGTGCCAGCAGTTTAGGCCAGCGGGAGGTCTACTACGAGCAGTACTTC
TRBJ1-5 TRBD1 few TRBV7-8 CASSAWTGIGQPQHF TGTGCCAGCAGCGCTTGGACAGGGATAGGACAGCCCCAGCATTTT
TRBJ2-1 . few TRBV27 CASSDLRVPIEQFF TGTGCCAGCAGTGATCTCCGGGTCCCCATAGAGCAGTTCTTC
TRBJ1-3 . . TRBV21-1 CANPSRNTIYF TGTGCCAACCCCTCCAGAAACACCATATATTTT
TRBJ2-5 TRBD1 few TRBV5-1 CASSLYGQGQETQYF TGCGCCAGCAGCCTATACGGACAGGGTCAAGAGACCCAGTACTTC
TRBJ2-2 TRBD2 few TRBV5-6 CASAAGANTGELFF TGTGCCAGCGCCGCGGGAGCGAACACCGGGGAGCTGTTTTTT
TRBJ1-5 . . TRBV7-2 CASSLGVNGRQPQHF TGTGCCAGCAGCTTAGGAGTAAACGGTCGACAGCCCCAGCATTTT
TRBJ1-2 . . TRBV7-9 CASSLGGTDSNYGYTF TGTGCCAGCAGCTTAGGGGGTACAGACTCTAACTATGGCTACACCTTC
TRBJ2-7 . . TRBV25-1 CASSPARGADEQYF TGTGCCAGCAGTCCGGCCAGGGGGGCGGACGAGCAGTACTTC
TRBJ2-7 . . TRBV7-9 CASSPRELIPYEQYF TGTGCCAGCAGCCCCCGGGAGCTGATACCCTACGAGCAGTACTTC
TRBJ2-2 . . TRBV19 CASIRDLGAVGELFF TGTGCCAGTATCCGGGACCTCGGGGCGGTCGGGGAGCTGTTTTTT
TRBJ2-1 TRBD1 . TRBV5-1 CASSPRDRGDNEQFF TGCGCCAGCAGCCCCCGGGACAGGGGGGACAATGAGCAGTTCTTC
TRBJ2-5 TRBD2 . TRBV12-3/TRBV12-4 CARSPPGLAGGPRETQYF TGTGCCCGCAGTCCTCCGGGACTAGCGGGAGGGCCCAGGGAGACCCAGTACTTC
TRBJ2-7 . few TRBV4-1 CASSQVPGLGPYEQYF TGCGCCAGCAGCCAAGTCCCAGGCCTGGGACCTTACGAGCAGTACTTC
TRBJ2-1 TRBD2 few TRBV24-1 CASSNTTSGHPKQFF TGTGCCTCCAGCAACACCACTAGCGGCCACCCTAAGCAGTTCTTC
TRBJ2-5 . few TRBV29-1 CSVHRASGETQYF TGCAGCGTCCACAGGGCCTCGGGGGAGACCCAGTACTTC
TRBJ2-1 TRBD2 few TRBV29-1 CSVRRERIRDDEQFF TGCAGCGTCCGGCGGGAGAGAATTAGGGACGATGAGCAGTTCTTC
TRBJ2-1 TRBD2 few TRBV12-3/TRBV12-4 CASSLLAGGISYNEQFF TGTGCCAGCAGTTTACTAGCGGGGGGCATCTCCTACAATGAGCAGTTCTTC
TRBJ1-5 . few TRBV5-1 CASSLAEAGSPWTQHF TGCGCCAGCAGCTTGGCCGAGGCAGGGAGCCCTTGGACCCAGCATTTT
TRBJ2-7 TRBD2 . TRBV7-3 CASSSGLATEQYF TGTGCCAGCAGCTCGGGACTAGCGACCGAGCAGTACTTC